The 12 T cell receptor beta chains below come from one sample, sequenced in a study of molecular identifiers for immune sequencing clone quantification. TCRdb analysed the PCR reads with MiXCR anew, one entry per CDR3 protein. Of about 32,000 distinct CDR3 sequences listed, roughly 19% are singletons. The material sequenced was naive CD8+ T cells from blood, with Jurkat cell RNA spiked in. As to subset: FACS-sorted CD8+CD4-CCR7+CD45RA+ naive T cells. The receptor set was obtained from a human donor in good health. Some libraries in this study had Jurkat cell RNA spiked in.

This clonotype was seen ten or more times. The J gene is TRBJ2-6, the V gene TRBV19; no definite D call. The CDR3 contains 16 residues. The germline V gene has CDR1 LNHDA and CDR2 SQIVND (reference sequence). Trimming took 5 bases from V and 1 from J, leaving 12 bases between them. CDR3: CASSLGGRSGANVLTF. CDR3 in DNA: TGTGCCAGTAGTCTTGGTGGTAGGTCTGGGGCCAACGTCCTGACTTTC.

This clonotype was recorded many times. This chain joins TRBV3-1 and TRBJ2-7; D unclear. The V and J ends lost 1 base and 6 bases respectively, with 10 bases between them. The CDR3 runs to 13 residues. CDR1 and CDR2 from the germline V gene are LGHDT and YNNKEL (reference sequence). This CDR3 is CASSQGIAPEQYF. CDR3 DNA: TGTGCCAGCAGCCAAGGAATAGCTCCCGAGCAGTACTTC.

This clonotype was recorded many times. This sequence joins TRBV7-9 and TRBJ1-1; D might be TRBD1 (5 bases). V was cut by 0 bases and J by 1 base, with 9 bases left in between. Germline V gene data show CDR1 as SEHNR and CDR2 as FQNEAQ (reference sequence). The CDR3 loop spans 15 amino acids. The CDR3 DNA is TGTGCCAGCAGCTTAGCTCAGGGACGGAACACTGAAGCTTTCTTT. It specifies CASSLAQGRNTEAFF.

This clonotype showed up many times. V and J are TRBV25-1 and TRBJ2-1, with unresolved D. CDR1 MGHDK and CDR2 SYGVNS come from the germline V gene. The V gene lost 4 bases and the J gene lost 9 bases, with 7 bases spanning the gap. The CDR3 runs 11 residues. The CDR3 DNA reads TGTGCCAGCAGTGGACGGGTTGAGCAGTTCTTC. Protein product: CASSGRVEQFF.

This clonotype was counted ten times or more. V usage is TRBV6-1 and J usage is TRBJ2-1; possible D gene TRBD2, 5 bases. Germline CDR1 MNHNS, CDR2 SASEGT. There are 14 residues in the CDR3. Trimming shortened V by 8 bases and J by 1 base, and 12 bases separated the two germline ends. The CDR3 spells CASALLGSYNEQFF. The CDR3 DNA sequence: TGTGCCAGCGCCCTACTAGGTTCCTACAATGAGCAGTTCTTC.

This chain connects TRBV2 to TRBJ2-7, with D maybe TRBD2 (6 bases). This CDR3 comprises 14 residues. Trimming shortened V by 10 bases and J by 5 bases, and 21 bases separated the two germline ends. Germline CDR1 SNHLY, CDR2 FYNNEI. The chain's CDR3 is CAKEGGEGRDEQYF. The CDR3, as DNA: TGTGCCAAGGAGGGCGGAGAGGGAAGGGACGAGCAGTACTTC.

A word on this clonotype: A much larger clone sits a single nucleotide away, making a read error possible. V usage is TRBV4-3 and J usage is TRBJ2-1, with D perhaps TRBD1 (5 bases). The CDR3 totals 16 residues. Germline V gene data show CDR1 as LGHNA and CDR2 as YSLEER. V was cut by 0 bases and J by 8 bases, with 17 bases left in between. The CDR3 bases are TGCGCCAGCAGCCAAGATAGCCAGGGATGGGCCGATGAGCAGTTCTTC. Translated, it gives CASSQDSQGWADEQFF.

This clonotype has only a few counts. A read error may be the cause here, since a much bigger clone is one base away. V usage is TRBV2 and J usage is TRBJ2-3; 11 bases are shared with TRBD2. The CDR3 spans 16 residues. Germline CDR1 SNHLY, CDR2 FYNNEI. The CDR3 bases are TGTGCCAGCAGCCAGGAAGGACTAGCGGGCACAGATGCGCAGTATTTT. Amino acids: CASSQEGLAGTDAQYF.

This clonotype has a count of ten or more. This chain links TRBV30 with TRBJ2-7; 7 bases agree with TRBD1. Germline CDR1 reads GTSNPN; CDR2 reads SVGIG (reference sequence). The CDR3 has 15 residues. V lost 1 base, J lost 5 bases, and 11 bases stayed unmatched. The CDR3 protein is CAWSDGQDLLDEQYF. The CDR3 DNA sequence: TGTGCCTGGAGTGACGGACAGGATCTCCTAGACGAGCAGTACTTC.

This clonotype was detected ten times or more. The chain employs TRBV28 and TRBJ2-4; the D is unclear. From germline, CDR1 is MDHEN and CDR2 SYDVKM. The CDR3 has 13 residues. The V end was cut by 3 bases, the J end by 9 bases, with 12 bases between. The chain's CDR3 is CASSFPQYGIQYF. The CDR3 nucleotides are TGTGCCAGCAGTTTTCCCCAGTACGGCATTCAGTACTTC.

This clonotype was counted ten times or more. The chain couples TRBV29-1 to TRBJ2-1; tentatively, D is TRBD2 (6 bases). With 4 bases removed from V and 0 bases from J, the gap between germline ends came to 7 bases. The length of the CDR3 is 13 residues. The germline gives CDR1 SQVTM, CDR2 ANQGSEA. The CDR3 sequence is CSVGGVSYNEQFF. In DNA, the CDR3 is TGCAGCGTTGGCGGGGTCTCCTACAATGAGCAGTTCTTC.

The chain uses TRBV7-9 and TRBJ2-1, with 10 nucleotides matching TRBD1. The CDR3 has 15 residues. Looked up from germline, CDR1 is SEHNR and CDR2 is FQNEAQ (reference sequence). Trimming removed 3 bases from V and 4 bases from J; junction bases left unmatched: 3. The CDR3 reads CASSLGTGVYNEQFF. The CDR3 coding sequence is TGTGCCAGCAGCTTGGGGACAGGGGTTTACAATGAGCAGTTCTTC.